The sequence of this T cell receptor beta chain was determined in a study of Graves' ophthalmopathy and Graves' hyperthyroidism. Looking at the study overall: No treatment had been given when peripheral blood was collected at initial diagnosis.

This clonotype came up many times. New diagnoses, under 2 months' duration, and ages 18 to 65 characterized the hyperthyroidism patients. The V and J ends lost 3 bases and 3 bases, in that order; junction bases with no gene match: 2. Per germline, CDR1 GTSNPN and CDR2 SVGIG (reference sequence). The CDR3 runs to 12 residues. Amplification of TCR beta CDR3 regions used RNA transcripts. First-round RT-PCR relied on HTBI primers, and a second-round multiplex PCR came next. TCRdb analysed the multiplex PCR reads with MiXCR anew, one entry per CDR3 protein. The sample contains 400,000 to 450,000 distinct CDR3 sequences, 20% to 25% of which appear only once.

The chain has TRBV30 and TRBJ2-7, with 7 bases fitting TRBD1. The sample was peripheral blood. The origin of this receptor is a woman aged 18-29 years with stable Graves' hyperthyroidism. In nucleotides, the CDR3 is TGTGCCTGGAGGCGACAGGGCTACGAGCAGTACTTC. This translates into CAWRRQGYEQYF.